The 10 T cell receptor beta chains given below trace back to one sample, sequenced in a study of blood T cells in healthy people across ages. Combining a sample-barcoded 5' primer with a J-beta primer mix, a second PCR ran for roughly 6 to 11 cycles. TCRdb processed the 5' RACE reads anew with MiXCR; each CDR3 protein has one entry. The data hold fewer than 750,000 distinct CDR3 sequences, with around half observed a single time. The sample comprised blood. Every receptor here comes from a man aged 80 or over in good health.

This clonotype was found a few times. The chain joins TRBV14 to TRBJ1-2; D may be TRBD1 (6 bases). The CDR3 is 14 residues long. Deletions cut 4 bases from V and 4 bases from J, with 13 bases between. Germline V gene data show CDR1 as SGHDN and CDR2 as FVKESK. The CDR3 coding sequence is TGTGCCAGCAGCCTCACAGGGTTGAGCTATGGCTACACCTTC. Its translation is CASSLTGLSYGYTF.

In its sample, this clonotype was seen a few times. V is TRBV29-1 and J is TRBJ2-7; D gene ambiguous. Germline V CDR1 and CDR2: SQVTM, ANQGSEA. The CDR3 loop spans 13 amino acids. The ends were cut back, 6 bases at V and 3 bases at J, with 15 bases in the middle. The CDR3 DNA sequence: TGCAGCGTACTACGGGCAGGATACTACGAGCAGTACTTC. Amino acid sequence: CSVLRAGYYEQYF.

This rearrangement joins TRBV20-1 to TRBJ2-3; 13 nucleotides line up with TRBD2. CDR3 length: 14 residues. Per the germline V gene, CDR1 is DFQATT and CDR2 is SNEGSKA (reference sequence). The V segment lost 5 bases and the J segment 2 bases; nucleotides outside the gene matches: 1. The CDR3 nucleotides are TGCAGTGCTGGGACTAGCGGGGTCACAGATACGCAGTATTTT. This gives the protein CSAGTSGVTDTQYF.

The chain links TRBV5-1 to TRBJ2-1, with D tentatively TRBD1 (5 bases). This CDR3 comprises 15 residues. Trimming shortened V by 0 bases and J by 6 bases, and 13 bases separated the two germline ends. The germline V gene has CDR1 SGHRS and CDR2 YFSETQ. CDR3 in amino acids: CASSLEGIFGNEQFF. The CDR3 DNA reads TGCGCCAGCAGCTTGGAGGGGATTTTTGGCAATGAGCAGTTCTTC.

CDR3 sequence: CASSPLNGNQPQHF. CDR3 nucleotides: TGTGCCAGCAGTCCTCTAAATGGTAACCAGCCCCAGCATTTT. The rearrangement links TRBV6-6 to TRBJ1-5; D not certain. Deletions cut 5 bases from V and 7 bases from J, with 15 bases between. The CDR3 runs to 14 residues. Germline V gene sequence: CDR1 MNHNY, CDR2 SVGAGI (reference sequence).

A single count supports this clonotype. The gene calls are TRBV20-1 and TRBJ2-5; 12 bases map to TRBD2. After removal of 1 base from V and 2 bases from J, the junction contained 5 bases not matched to a gene. Germline loops: CDR1 DFQATT, CDR2 SNEGSKA (reference sequence). This CDR3 has 16 residues. The CDR3: CSARVRTSGIQETQYF. The CDR3 bases are TGCAGTGCTAGAGTCCGGACTAGCGGGATTCAAGAGACCCAGTACTTC.

Concerning this clonotype itself: One end of the junction fails to match germline, which may point to a read error. The V call is TRBV4-3, the J call TRBJ2-1; D ambiguous. The germline V gene has CDR1 LGHNA and CDR2 YSLEER. The CDR3 totals 16 residues. CDR3: CGSSQLHASSYNEQFF. The CDR3, as DNA: TGCGGCAGCAGCCAGTTACACGCGAGCTCCTACAATGAGCAGTTCTTC.

The chain recombines TRBV5-1 with TRBJ2-7; the match to TRBD1 covers 7 bases. V was clipped by 4 bases and J by 3 bases; unmatched bases: 10. Germline assignment: CDR1 SGHRS and CDR2 YFSETQ. The CDR3 runs to 15 residues. The CDR3 DNA follows: TGCGCCAGCAGCCCGGAAGAGGGGACAGTCTACGAGCAGTACTTC. Translating gives CASSPEEGTVYEQYF.

This clonotype was found a few times. The chain recombines TRBV11-2 with TRBJ2-3; a possible D gene is TRBD1 (6 bases). Trimming took off 3 bases at V and 5 bases at J, with 9 bases between the two ends. There are 13 residues in the CDR3. CDR1 SGHAT and CDR2 FQNNGV come from the germline V gene. CDR3 in amino acids: CASSFTGLDTQYF. The CDR3 coding sequence is TGTGCCAGCAGCTTTACAGGGTTAGATACGCAGTATTTT.

Concerning this clonotype itself: A much larger clonotype is one base distant, so this may be a read error. The chain carries TRBV7-2 and TRBJ2-1; the D is unclear. The DNA matches TRBJ2-7 better at its end, which makes the J call doubtful. The CDR3 is 14 amino acids. The germline V gene encodes CDR1 SGHTA and CDR2 FQGNSA. CDR3 residues: CASSPGTEYNEQYF. The CDR3 region has the DNA TGTGCCAGCAGCCCGGGTACAGAATACAATGAGCAGTACTTC.